This is a list of T cell receptor beta chains from one sample in a study of regulatory T cells in long-lasting Graves disease. TCRdb re-called the multiplex PCR reads through MiXCR, storing one row per CDR3 protein. The sample contains hundreds of thousands of distinct CDR3 sequences, around a fifth of which appear only once. Sequences were derived from peripheral blood mononuclear cells (PBMCs), sampled when the disease was refractory, from a patient treated with antithyroid drugs. The receptor source for this set is a female donor with Graves disease. The CDR3 runs from the conserved cysteine through the conserved F or W. The D gene is left open where the match is weak. For some rows the clone size is stated as once, few or many, or as a class when expanded; others skip it.

len,d_gene,v_gene,abundance,j_gene,CDR3nt,CDR3aa
11,-,TRBV2,-,TRBJ2-2,TGTGCCAGCAGCGAGGTCGGGGAGCTGTTTTTT,CASSEVGELFF
13,TRBD2,TRBV20-1,-,TRBJ2-1,TGCAGTGCAGGGGAGGGTAGTTGGTATGAGCAGTTCTTC,CSAGEGSWYEQFF
14,TRBD2,TRBV28,many,TRBJ2-7,TGTGCCAGCAGTTCACCGGGACTAGAATACGAGCAGTACTTC,CASSSPGLEYEQYF
16,-,TRBV30,-,TRBJ1-5,TGTGCCTGGAGCCGATCGGGGTGGGGTAGCAATCAGCCCCAGCATTTT,CAWSRSGWGSNQPQHF
14,TRBD1,TRBV28,many,TRBJ1-4,TGTGCCAGCAGTTTGCGGCAGGGGGTCGAAAAACTGTTTTTT,CASSLRQGVEKLFF
14,-,TRBV20-1,many,TRBJ2-2,TGCAGTGCTAACAGGATACAAACAGCCGGGGAGCTGTTTTTT,CSANRIQTAGELFF
14,TRBD1,TRBV6-5,many,TRBJ2-5,TGTGCCAGCAGTTACCTGGACAGGGGAGAGACCCAGTACTTC,CASSYLDRGETQYF
15,-,TRBV29-1,-,TRBJ2-5,TGCAGCGTTGAAAGGTGGATTGGCGCTGAAGAGGCCCAGTACTTC,CSVERWIGAEEAQYF
13,TRBD2,TRBV13,many,TRBJ2-7,TGTGCCAGCAGACTAGCGGGAGAATACGAGCAGTACTTC,CASRLAGEYEQYF
14,-,TRBV7-2,many,TRBJ1-6,TGTGCCAGCAGCTTATGGGGGAATAATTCACCCCTCCACTTT,CASSLWGNNSPLHF
14,TRBD2,TRBV5-6,-,TRBJ2-5,TGTGCCAGCAGCTCATCCTGGACTAGCGAAATGGAGTACTTC,CASSSSWTSEMEYF
14,-,TRBV5-6,-,TRBJ1-2,TGTGCCAGCAGCTCGTCTGGGGCCGGCTATGGCTACACCTTC,CASSSSGAGYGYTF
14,-,TRBV11-2,once,TRBJ2-7,TGTGCCAGCAGCTTAGCGGGAAATACCTACGAGCAGTACTTC,CASSLAGNTYEQYF
12,-,TRBV29-1,few,TRBJ2-5,TGCAGCGGGGGGGAACCCTCAGAGACCCAGTACTTC,CSGGEPSETQYF
14,-,TRBV28,many,TRBJ1-6,TGTGCCAGCAGTAACTCCCGGTATAATTCACCCCTCCACTTT,CASSNSRYNSPLHF
14,TRBD2,TRBV2,-,TRBJ2-3,TGTGCCAGCAGACGACTAGCCTCGGGGGATACGCAGTATTTT,CASRRLASGDTQYF
16,-,TRBV5-1,few,TRBJ2-6,TGCGCCAGCAGCCCGGGGTTAGGGACTGGGGCCAACGTCCTGACTTTC,CASSPGLGTGANVLTF